This T cell receptor beta chain was identified in a study of blood T cell repertoires in COVID-19. Trimming removed 7 bases at V and 1 base at J, with 4 bases between. The CDR3 is made up of 12 amino acids. From germline, CDR1 is SEHNR and CDR2 FQNEAQ (reference sequence). Participants' reported clinical history set cohort assignment. Sequenced by immunoSEQ multiplex PCR; TCRdb stores in-frame clones only, minus some. The sample gives some 210,000 clones, approximately 86% of which show up once; around 10% is in the top ten. The receptor was isolated from a man aged 18 to 35 with acute COVID-19. Sequencing was done on a sample of PBMCs or T cells enriched from blood (not recorded which). The chain uses TRBV7-9 and TRBJ1-4; D is undetermined. CDR3 in amino acids: CASIETNEKLFF. As DNA, the CDR3 is TGTGCCAGCATAGAAACTAATGAAAAACTGTTTTTT.